One and the same sample provided the 16 T cell receptor beta chains below, sequenced in a study of T cells in Graves' hyperthyroidism and ophthalmopathy. RNA transcripts were the template for amplifying TCR beta CDR3 regions. Carried out on the TCR CDR3, a first-round RT-PCR used the HTBI primer set. TCRdb independently ran MiXCR on the multiplex PCR reads; one entry per CDR3 protein. The sample shows under 350,000 distinct CDR3 sequences, over 15% of them seen only once. The source material was blood. The receptors come from a woman in her fifties or sixties with Graves' ophthalmopathy.

This clonotype has at least ten counts. This chain uses TRBV15 with TRBJ2-7; a weak D match, TRBD2 (5 bases). CDR1 and CDR2 from the germline V gene are LNHNV and YYDKDF (reference sequence). The length of the CDR3 is 14 residues. The V end lost 8 bases, the J end lost 0 bases, and 14 bases lay between the germline ends. The CDR3 DNA reads as TGTGCCACCTCGCGGGCCCTTAGCTCCTACGAGCAGTACTTC. It specifies CATSRALSSYEQYF.

This clonotype was picked up a small number of times. The CDR3 DNA follows: TGCAGTGCTATGGGACACACAAATCAGCCCCAGCATTTT. Protein sequence: CSAMGHTNQPQHF. The rearrangement links TRBV20-1 to TRBJ1-5; D may be TRBD1 (6 bases). V was cut by 4 bases and J by 4 bases, with 11 bases left in between. The CDR3 has 13 residues. Germline V gene sequence: CDR1 DFQATT, CDR2 SNEGSKA (reference sequence).

This clonotype was detected many times. The chain joins TRBV29-1 to TRBJ2-1; D gene ambiguous. Trimming took off 6 bases at V and 2 bases at J, with 11 bases between the two ends. The CDR3 spans 13 residues. Germline values: CDR1 SQVTM, CDR2 ANQGSEA. CDR3 nucleotide sequence: TGCAGCGTGTTGCTCGGGCCCTACAATGAGCAGTTCTTC. It codes for CSVLLGPYNEQFF.

This clonotype came up a few times. The chain couples TRBV3-1 to TRBJ2-3; 7 bases line up with TRBD1. Losses at the gene ends were 5 bases for V and 6 bases for J; bases not matched to a gene: 14. CDR3 length: 16 amino acids. Germline lookup yields CDR1 LGHDT and CDR2 YNNKEL (reference sequence). CDR3 sequence reads: CASSALTGVGEDTQYF. The DNA of the CDR3 is TGTGCCAGCAGCGCCCTTACAGGGGTTGGTGAGGATACGCAGTATTTT.

This clonotype was observed at least ten times. The chain joins TRBV6-2 or TRBV6-3 to TRBJ1-2, with a tentative D call TRBD1 (6 bases). There are 14 residues in the CDR3. Trimming took 4 bases from V and 4 from J, leaving 13 bases between them. Per germline, CDR1 MNHEY and CDR2 SVGEGT. DNA for the CDR3: TGTGCCAGCAGTTCTCGCCCAGGGGCCTATGGCTACACCTTC. This translates into CASSSRPGAYGYTF.

In its sample, this clonotype was seen many times. The CDR3 DNA reads as TGCAGTGCTAGGAAGTGGGCTGGGAGTACTGGTGGCTACACCTTC. Protein product: CSARKWAGSTGGYTF. This chain joins TRBV20-1 and TRBJ1-2; D gene uncertain. The length of the CDR3 is 15 residues. The germline CDR1 and CDR2 sequences are DFQATT and SNEGSKA (reference sequence). With 3 bases removed from V and 7 bases from J, the gap between germline ends came to 21 bases.

This clonotype appeared a few times. The conserved closing phenylalanine or tryptophan is absent in this CDR3, likely reflecting a read error. The rearrangement joins TRBV15 to TRBJ1-2; D possibly corresponds to TRBD1 (5 bases). Trimming removed 6 bases from V and 5 bases from J, with 16 bases in between. This CDR3 is 14 amino acids long. Germline V gene sequence: CDR1 LNHNV, CDR2 YYDKDF (reference sequence). CDR3 coding DNA: TGTGCCACCAGATTATCAGGGACCGAATATGGCTACACCCTC. Residues: CATRLSGTEYGYTL.

As to this clonotype: A read error may explain this, as a much larger clone is one base away. This chain joins TRBV6-1 and TRBJ1-1; perhaps TRBD1 as D (6 bases). CDR3 length: 14 residues. Germline CDR1 and CDR2: MNHNS and SASEGT. The CDR3, as DNA: TGTGCCAGCACCGGACAGACCTTTAACACTGGAGCTTTCTTT. Its translation: CASTGQTFNTGAFF.

The chain is built from TRBV12-3 or TRBV12-4 and TRBJ2-1; the match to TRBD1 covers 10 bases. The V and J ends lost 7 bases and 1 base, in that order; junction bases with no gene match: 4. CDR3 size: 15 residues. DNA for the CDR3: TGTGCCAGCATCCGGGACAGGGGTTCCTACAATGAGCAGTTCTTC. This gives the protein CASIRDRGSYNEQFF.

V and J are TRBV6-5 and TRBJ2-4, with 8 bases aligning to TRBD1. Losses at the gene ends were 5 bases for V and 9 bases for J; bases not matched to a gene: 9. Germline CDR1 and CDR2: MNHEY and SVGAGI. This CDR3 is built from 14 residues. In DNA form, the CDR3 reads TGTGCCAGCAGTACTGACGACAGGGGAGGCATTCAGTACTTC. Translating it yields CASSTDDRGGIQYF.

This clonotype was counted many times. V gene TRBV5-1 combines with J gene TRBJ2-1; possible D gene TRBD1, 6 bases. The V end was cut by 7 bases, the J end by 5 bases, with 16 bases between. This CDR3 region has 14 residues. Germline V gives CDR1 SGHRS, CDR2 YFSETQ. The CDR3 DNA is TGCGCCAGCGGCAGGGGCCGCGCAGACAATGAGCAGTTCTTC. Residues: CASGRGRADNEQFF.

This clonotype was picked up many times. The chain joins TRBV7-9 to TRBJ2-7; 7 bases line up with TRBD1. The germline V gene has CDR1 SEHNR and CDR2 FQNEAQ (reference sequence). This CDR3 contains 13 residues. The V and J ends lost 5 bases and 5 bases, in that order; junction bases with no gene match: 6. The CDR3 nucleotides read TGTGCCAGCAGCAACAGGGGCAGGAACGAGCAGTACTTC. Protein product: CASSNRGRNEQYF.

This rearrangement joins TRBV4-1 to TRBJ2-3; possible D gene TRBD2, 6 bases. Per germline, CDR1 MGHRA and CDR2 YSYEKL. The CDR3 loop spans 14 amino acids. The ends were cut back, 0 bases at V and 3 bases at J, with 7 bases in the middle. In nucleotides, the CDR3 is TGCGCCAGCAGCCAAGAAAGCGGGACAGATACGCAGTATTTT. It codes for CASSQESGTDTQYF.

This CDR3 is CASSLTTRYTEAFF. The CDR3 DNA sequence: TGTGCCAGCAGCTTAACGACCCGTTACACTGAAGCTTTCTTT. The rearrangement joins TRBV7-9 to TRBJ1-1; D is uncertain. V was cut by 2 bases and J by 3 bases, with 10 bases left in between. CDR1 is SEHNR and CDR2 is FQNEAQ in the germline V gene (reference sequence). CDR3 size: 14 residues.

There are a few counts of this clonotype. This sequence joins TRBV7-9 and TRBJ2-7; 8 nucleotides align to TRBD1. The CDR3 covers 14 residues. The ends lost 3 bases at V and 5 bases at J; junction bases unmatched: 6. The germline CDR1 and CDR2 sequences are SEHNR and FQNEAQ (reference sequence). This CDR3 reads CASSLVAGGDEQYF. The CDR3 coding sequence is TGTGCCAGCAGCTTGGTAGCAGGGGGCGACGAGCAGTACTTC.

A word on this clonotype: A much larger clone differs from this one at a single base, so this may be a read error. The V gene is TRBV18, the J gene TRBJ1-5; possible D gene TRBD1, 5 bases. The CDR3 runs 16 residues. Trimming took 3 bases from V and 6 from J, leaving 18 bases between them. CDR1 is KGHSH, CDR2 LQKENI, per germline. CDR3 nucleotide sequence: TGTGCCAGCTCACCGTCTCTGGTCAGGGCCGCTCAGCCCCAGCATTTT. Its protein is CASSPSLVRAAQPQHF.